This T cell receptor (beta chain) was recovered during a study of CD8 T cells in ankylosing spondylitis. Study conclusions and caveats: A TCR beta motif of roughly 8 highly homologous variants seemed to mark ankylosing spondylitis blood. Earlier literature documents some of the motif variants in reactive arthritis synovial fluid and blood.

A single record per CDR3 protein comes from TCRdb applying MiXCR to the 5' RACE reads. The sample has around 890,000 distinct CDR3 sequences; roughly 10% are singletons. This clonotype turned up a few times. The antigen is not known. The receptor's source is a male donor with ankylosing spondylitis. Sequenced: blood, either unsorted or a sorted T cell fraction (not recorded which).

This chain's CDR3 is CASIDNPNTEAFF. CDR3 in DNA: TGTGCCAGCATCGACAACCCGAACACTGAAGCTTTCTTT. The chain links TRBV6-2 or TRBV6-3 to TRBJ1-1; D is ambiguous. V lost 7 bases, J lost 1 base, and 10 bases lay in between. In germline, CDR1 is MNHEY, CDR2 SVGEGT. This CDR3 comprises 13 residues.